This T cell receptor beta chain was found in a study of shared clonotypes between healthy human individuals. Study summary: Ranging from 18 to 49 in age, donors were a couple of women and a few men. Regarding the study as a whole: Richness estimates generally favored naive over memory subsets. Clonotype sharing levels among donors were expected to vary with sequencing depth.

CD8 cells regarded as naive lacked CD45RO, were positively chosen for CCR7, and omitted terminally differentiated effector memory CD45RA+ cells. The germline CDR1 and CDR2 sequences are SGHDN and FVKESK. Trimming took 1 base from V and 4 from J; bases not matched to a gene: 2. The CDR3 consists of 15 residues. Authors' analysis steps: Junction-only sequences produced by ImmunoSEQ had no quality scores, so filtering differed. Assay used: immunoSEQ multiplex PCR; TCRdb lists only in-frame clones, some missing. The V and J calls and clone size come from that table; D and trimming were worked out from the DNA. The table records 550,000 to 750,000 clones, about 90% of them present only once. With respect to this clone: Its antigen is still unknown.

The sequencing sample was made of naive CD8+ T cells sorted from blood. The rearrangement uses TRBV14 and TRBJ2-1, with 9 bases aligning to TRBD2. This sequence originates from a man aged 25 to 40 in good health. In DNA form, the CDR3 reads TGTGCCAGCAGCCAAGGGACTAGCGAGTACAATGAGCAGTTCTTC. Translation gives CASSQGTSEYNEQFF.